These 5 T cell receptor beta chains came from one sample sequenced in a study of spatial heterogeneity in lung cancer. Using its own MiXCR run on the 5' RACE reads, TCRdb lists one record per CDR3 protein. Of about 100,000 distinct CDR3 sequences listed, just under 20% are singletons. Time point specified: blood at routine non-recurrence follow-up after resection. The source material was PBMCs, sampled at follow-up. These receptors originate from a male donor with early-stage non-small cell lung cancer.

The table lists this clonotype with a few counts. This chain joins TRBV29-1 and TRBJ1-1; 11 nucleotides agree with TRBD1. Germline V gene sequence: CDR1 SQVTM, CDR2 ANQGSEA. The CDR3 contains 14 residues. CDR3: CSAQRGTGGTEAFF. The DNA for the CDR3 is TGCAGTGCGCAAAGGGGGACAGGGGGAACTGAAGCTTTCTTT.

This chain uses TRBV7-2 with TRBJ1-1; possibly TRBD1 for D (6 bases). Trimming stripped 3 bases from V and 6 bases from J, with 14 bases between. This CDR3 contains 14 residues. Per germline, CDR1 SGHTA and CDR2 FQGNSA. The CDR3 sequence: CASSFGGRVAEAFF. In nucleotides, the CDR3 is TGTGCCAGCAGCTTCGGGGGCAGGGTCGCTGAAGCTTTCTTT.

V is TRBV20-1 and J is TRBJ2-3; perhaps D is TRBD1 or TRBD2 (7 bases each). The CDR3 extends over 15 amino acids. The germline V and J ends were trimmed by 1 base and 4 bases, with 15 bases remaining between them. CDR1 is DFQATT, CDR2 SNEGSKA, per germline (reference sequence). The CDR3 region is CSARGQGGSADTQYF. CDR3 DNA: TGCAGTGCTAGAGGTCAGGGGGGGTCAGCAGATACGCAGTATTTT.

The gene calls are TRBV2 and TRBJ2-7, with 7 bases aligning to TRBD2. V gave up 10 bases and J gave up 2 bases; unmatched junction bases: 5. Looked up from germline, CDR1 is SNHLY and CDR2 is FYNNEI. This CDR3 has 12 amino acids. The CDR3 reads CATGRGAYEQYV. The DNA of the CDR3 is TGTGCCACCGGACGGGGGGCCTACGAGCAGTACGTC.

This clonotype was observed many times. The V call is TRBV29-1, the J call TRBJ1-2; no reliable D call. There are 13 residues in the CDR3. CDR1 and CDR2 (germline): SQVTM, ANQGSEA. V dropped 4 bases and J dropped 7 bases, with 16 bases sitting between them. CDR3 sequence (DNA): TGCAGCGTTGGACCCGGAGACGAGGGTGGCTACACCTTC. This sequence encodes CSVGPGDEGGYTF.